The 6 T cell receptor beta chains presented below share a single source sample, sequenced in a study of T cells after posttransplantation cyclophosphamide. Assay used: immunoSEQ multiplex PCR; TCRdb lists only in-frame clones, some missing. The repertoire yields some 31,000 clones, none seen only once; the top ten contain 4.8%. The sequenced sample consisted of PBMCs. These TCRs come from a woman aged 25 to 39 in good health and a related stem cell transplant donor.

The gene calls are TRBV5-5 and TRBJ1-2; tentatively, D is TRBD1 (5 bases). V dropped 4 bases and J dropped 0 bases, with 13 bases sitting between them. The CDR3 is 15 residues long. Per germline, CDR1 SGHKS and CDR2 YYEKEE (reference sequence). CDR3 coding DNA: TGTGCCAGCAGCCGCGGGGCCCTAGCTAACTATGGCTACACCTTC. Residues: CASSRGALANYGYTF.

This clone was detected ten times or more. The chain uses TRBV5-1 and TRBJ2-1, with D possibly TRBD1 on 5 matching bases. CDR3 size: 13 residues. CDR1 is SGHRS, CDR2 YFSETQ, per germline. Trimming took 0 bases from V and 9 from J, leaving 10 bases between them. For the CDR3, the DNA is TGCGCCAGCAGCTTGGCAGGGATGAGTGAGCAGTTCTTC. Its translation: CASSLAGMSEQFF.

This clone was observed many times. The CDR3 DNA follows: TGTGCCAGCTCACCCGGGACAGGGGGCGGAAAACTGTTTTTT. The encoded protein is CASSPGTGGGKLFF. V usage is TRBV18 and J usage is TRBJ1-4; 12 bases align to TRBD1. This CDR3 has 14 amino acids. Germline CDR1 is KGHSH and CDR2 is LQKENI. V shed 3 bases, J shed 10 bases, and the junction held 3 bases outside the gene matches.

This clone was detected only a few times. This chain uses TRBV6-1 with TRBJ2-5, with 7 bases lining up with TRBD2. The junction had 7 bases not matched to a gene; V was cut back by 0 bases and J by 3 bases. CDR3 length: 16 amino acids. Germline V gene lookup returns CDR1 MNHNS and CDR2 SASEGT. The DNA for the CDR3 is TGTGCCAGCAGTGAAGCCATGTATGGGGGGGAAGAGACCCAGTACTTC. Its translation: CASSEAMYGGEETQYF.

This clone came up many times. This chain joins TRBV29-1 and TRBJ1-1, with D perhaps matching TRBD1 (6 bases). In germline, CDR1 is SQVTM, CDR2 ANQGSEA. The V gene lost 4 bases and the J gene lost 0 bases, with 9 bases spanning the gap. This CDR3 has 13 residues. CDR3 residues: CSVVGQLNTEAFF. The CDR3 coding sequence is TGCAGCGTTGTCGGACAGCTGAACACTGAAGCTTTCTTT.

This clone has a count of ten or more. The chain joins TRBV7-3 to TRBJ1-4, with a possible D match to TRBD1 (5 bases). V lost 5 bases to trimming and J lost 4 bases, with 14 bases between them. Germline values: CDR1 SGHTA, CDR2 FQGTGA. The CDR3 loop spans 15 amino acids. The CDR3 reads CASSEVGGVNEKLFF. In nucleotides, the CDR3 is TGTGCCAGCAGCGAAGTGGGGGGGGTTAATGAAAAACTGTTTTTT.